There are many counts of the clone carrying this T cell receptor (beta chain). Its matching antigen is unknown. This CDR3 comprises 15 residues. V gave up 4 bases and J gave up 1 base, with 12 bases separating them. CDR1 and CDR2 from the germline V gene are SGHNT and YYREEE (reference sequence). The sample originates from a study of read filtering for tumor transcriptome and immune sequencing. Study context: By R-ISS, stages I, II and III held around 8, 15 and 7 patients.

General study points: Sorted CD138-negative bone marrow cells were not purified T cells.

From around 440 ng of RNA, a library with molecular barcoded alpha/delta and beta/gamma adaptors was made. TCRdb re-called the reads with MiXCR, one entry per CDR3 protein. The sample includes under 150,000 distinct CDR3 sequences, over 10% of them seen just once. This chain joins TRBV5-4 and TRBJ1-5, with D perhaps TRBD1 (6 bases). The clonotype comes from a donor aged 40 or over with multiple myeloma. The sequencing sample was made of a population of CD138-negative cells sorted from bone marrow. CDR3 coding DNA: TGTGCCAGCAGCCAACAGGGCATAAGCAATCAGCCCCAGCATTTT. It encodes CASSQQGISNQPQHF.